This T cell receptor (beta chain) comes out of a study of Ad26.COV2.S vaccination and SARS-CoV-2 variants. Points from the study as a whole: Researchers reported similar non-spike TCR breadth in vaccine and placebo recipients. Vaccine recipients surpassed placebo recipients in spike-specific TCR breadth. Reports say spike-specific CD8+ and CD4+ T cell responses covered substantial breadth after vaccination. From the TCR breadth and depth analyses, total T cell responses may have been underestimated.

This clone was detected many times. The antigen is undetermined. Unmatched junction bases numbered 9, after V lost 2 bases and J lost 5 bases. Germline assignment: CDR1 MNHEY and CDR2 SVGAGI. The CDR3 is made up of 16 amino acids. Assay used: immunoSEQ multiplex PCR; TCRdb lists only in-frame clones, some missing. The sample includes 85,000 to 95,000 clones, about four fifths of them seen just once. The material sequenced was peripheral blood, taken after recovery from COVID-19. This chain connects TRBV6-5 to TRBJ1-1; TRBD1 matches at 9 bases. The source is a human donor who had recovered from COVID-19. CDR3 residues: CASSYTTGGGRTEAFF. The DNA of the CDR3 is TGTGCCAGCAGTTACACCACAGGGGGCGGGCGGACTGAAGCTTTCTTT.